The present TCR beta chain was sequenced within a study of shared clonotypes between healthy human individuals. Notes on the study in general: It was expected that sequencing depth would affect clonotype sharing among donors.

Repertoires were generated with immunoSEQ multiplex PCR, while TCRdb's copy carries only in-frame clones and drops some. This table has approximately 500,000 clones, 81% appearing once. There are 18 residues in the CDR3. The V gene end was trimmed by 0 bases and the J gene end by 6 bases; junction bases not matched to a gene: 14. The germline V gene has CDR1 MGHRA and CDR2 YSYEKL. Remarks on this clone: Its antigen is unknown.

Sample: PBMCs. The TCR sequence derives from a woman aged 40-49 years in good health. Some clones in this sample may be carry-over from other donors' samples. This chain joins TRBV4-1 and TRBJ2-1; TRBD1 aligns across 7 bases. The CDR3 nucleotides are TGCGCCAGCAGCCAAGATCGTCCCCGGGGACAGTTACCCAATGAGCAGTTCTTC. Encoded protein: CASSQDRPRGQLPNEQFF.